Shown below are 27 T cell receptor beta chains from a single sample sequenced in a study of T cell changes during pregnancy in multiple sclerosis. Here immunoSEQ multiplex PCR was the method, and the copy in TCRdb shows in-frame clones only, minus some. The sample lists some 70,000 clones; about 92% were seen once. Sequencing used peripheral blood, obtained in the second trimester of pregnancy. Every receptor here comes from a female donor in good health, enrolled as a control in a pregnancy study.

This rearrangement joins TRBV4-1 to TRBJ2-7, with 8 bases that match TRBD1. With 0 bases clipped from V and 10 bases from J, the junction kept 8 bases outside the gene matches. The germline CDR1 and CDR2 sequences are MGHRA and YSYEKL. The CDR3 has 14 amino acids. CDR3 residues: CASSQEDRVEEQYF. The CDR3 coding sequence is TGCGCCAGCAGCCAAGAGGACAGGGTAGAAGAACAGTACTTC.

The chain uses TRBV6-5 and TRBJ1-3, with no clear D. This CDR3 contains 14 residues. Germline lookup yields CDR1 MNHEY and CDR2 SVGAGI. The germline V and J ends were trimmed by 6 bases and 0 bases, with 9 bases remaining between them. CDR3: CASSQESSGNTIYF. DNA of the CDR3: TGTGCCAGCAGCCAGGAAAGCTCTGGAAACACCATATATTTT.

This clone appeared a single time. V gene TRBV28 combines with J gene TRBJ1-2; 7 bases align to TRBD1. Unmatched junction bases numbered 15, after V lost 5 bases and J lost 6 bases. Germline CDR1 is MDHEN and CDR2 is SYDVKM. This CDR3 region has 16 residues. This CDR3 is CASSLPRVRQGDGYTF. The DNA for the CDR3 is TGTGCCAGCAGTCTCCCGCGGGTGCGGCAGGGGGATGGCTACACCTTC.

This clone was seen a few times. The V gene is TRBV4-2, the J gene TRBJ1-6; unclear D gene. V lost 0 bases and J 8 bases, leaving 11 bases between the germline ends. CDR3 size: 15 residues. Germline V gene lookup returns CDR1 LGHNA and CDR2 YNFKEQ. In DNA form, the CDR3 reads TGTGCCAGCAGCCAAGACAAACAGACCCATTCACCCCTCCACTTT. Its protein is CASSQDKQTHSPLHF.

The chain uses TRBV27 and TRBJ1-1; 8 bases line up with TRBD1. The length of the CDR3 is 14 residues. CDR1 and CDR2 from the germline V gene are MNHEY and SMNVEV (reference sequence). Losses at the gene ends were 2 bases for V and 4 bases for J; bases not matched to a gene: 3. The CDR3 DNA reads as TGTGCCAGCAGTTTAACACAGGGGGGCACTGAAGCTTTCTTT. Translation: CASSLTQGGTEAFF.

This clone was found a few times. The chain carries TRBV27 and TRBJ1-3; TRBD1 is a possible D gene (6 bases). The CDR3 sequence is 14 residues long. The germline V gene has CDR1 MNHEY and CDR2 SMNVEV (reference sequence). The germline V and J ends were trimmed by 4 bases and 8 bases, with 15 bases remaining between them. The CDR3 is CASSYEGGEDTIYF. DNA for the CDR3: TGTGCCAGCAGTTACGAAGGGGGGGAGGACACCATATATTTT.

Remarks on this clone: The sample carries other DNA sequences with the same CDR3. The CDR3 here is CASSQRGYEQYF. In DNA, the CDR3 is TGTGCCAGCAGCCAACGGGGGTACGAGCAGTACTTC. The chain links TRBV4-2 to TRBJ2-7, with a possible D match to TRBD2 (6 bases). The CDR3 runs to 12 residues. The germline CDR1 and CDR2 sequences are LGHNA and YNFKEQ. V lost 2 bases to trimming and J lost 4 bases, with 6 bases between them.

This clone was recorded a few times. This sequence joins TRBV6-6 and TRBJ1-1; D is unresolved. The CDR3 contains 13 residues. V was cut by 2 bases and J by 7 bases, with 11 bases left in between. CDR1 is MNHNY and CDR2 is SVGAGI in the germline V gene (reference sequence). In nucleotides, the CDR3 is TGTGCCAGCAGTTACCCTGGGCACCGTGAAGCTTTCTTT. Translated: CASSYPGHREAFF.

This rearrangement joins TRBV30 to TRBJ2-2; D call uncertain. CDR3 length: 15 residues. Trimming took off 2 bases at V and 2 bases at J, with 12 bases between the two ends. Per germline, CDR1 GTSNPN and CDR2 SVGIG (reference sequence). CDR3 DNA: TGTGCCTGGAGTCTACCAGGCTTCAACACCGGGGAGCTGTTTTTT. Its translation is CAWSLPGFNTGELFF.

The chain carries TRBV6-5 and TRBJ2-7, with D possibly being TRBD1 (6 bases). V lost 4 bases and J lost 4, with 14 bases in between. Per the germline V gene, CDR1 is MNHEY and CDR2 is SVGAGI. The CDR3 has 14 amino acids. CDR3 sequence reads: CASSLWTAKYEQYF. CDR3 nucleotide sequence: TGTGCCAGCAGTTTATGGACAGCAAAGTACGAGCAGTACTTC.

The V call is TRBV4-3, the J call TRBJ2-3; TRBD1 matches 8 bases. This CDR3 comprises 19 residues. Germline assignment: CDR1 LGHNA and CDR2 YSLEER. V lost 1 base, J lost 3 bases, and 15 bases stayed unmatched. The CDR3 loop is CASSQGERIQGGPTDTQYF. In nucleotides, the CDR3 is TGCGCCAGCAGCCAAGGAGAGCGGATACAGGGGGGTCCGACAGATACGCAGTATTTT.

This clone was seen only a few times. No conserved phenylalanine or tryptophan ends this CDR3, so it is likely a read error. It is unclear where the CDR3 begins or ends on the DNA, so no DNA is shown, and the CDR3 is as TCRdb lists it. J is TRBJ1-1 and V is TRBV20-1; the table names TRBD1, a call not compared with the DNA. Germline CDR1 is DFQATT and CDR2 is SNEGSKA (reference sequence). Including both end residues, the CDR3 is 8 amino acids long. CDR3 region: CSVGGRTD.

This sequence joins TRBV11-2 and TRBJ1-3; a weak D match, TRBD1 (5 bases). CDR1 and CDR2 from the germline V gene are SGHAT and FQNNGV. CDR3 size: 14 residues. The V gene lost 3 bases and the J gene lost 4 bases, with 10 bases spanning the gap. CDR3 DNA sequence: TGTGCCAGCAGCTTTACCAGGGCGGGAAACACCATATATTTT. Translating it yields CASSFTRAGNTIYF.

This clone was detected once. This sequence joins TRBV28 and TRBJ1-5, with TRBD1 as a possible D gene (5 bases). CDR3 size: 13 residues. Trimming removed 5 bases from V and 4 bases from J, with 9 bases in between. Germline CDR1 MDHEN, CDR2 SYDVKM. CDR3 nucleotides: TGTGCCAGCAGTCCACAGGATAATCAGCCCCAGCATTTT. Translated: CASSPQDNQPQHF.

V usage is TRBV4-3 and J usage is TRBJ2-3, with D possibly being TRBD1 (6 bases). Germline CDR1 and CDR2: LGHNA and YSLEER. The CDR3 has 16 residues. V was pared by 0 bases and J by 7 bases, with 17 bases between. The chain's CDR3 is CASSQEVQGGGNTQYF. DNA for the CDR3: TGCGCCAGCAGCCAAGAAGTACAGGGCGGAGGAAATACGCAGTATTTT.

For the CDR3, the DNA is TGTGCCAGCAGTGATCCTTTAGCGGGAGCCGTCACAGATACGCAGTATTTT. Its protein product is CASSDPLAGAVTDTQYF. The V gene is TRBV25-1, the J gene TRBJ2-3, with TRBD2 identical over 9 bases. CDR1 and CDR2 from the germline V gene are MGHDK and SYGVNS. V trimming: 3 bases; J trimming: 2 bases; junction bases outside the gene matches: 9. The CDR3 is 17 amino acids.

This clone has only one observation. The chain employs TRBV30 and TRBJ1-5; 9 bases agree with TRBD1. The germline V gene has CDR1 GTSNPN and CDR2 SVGIG (reference sequence). This CDR3 is 13 amino acids long. With 3 bases clipped from V and 7 bases from J, the junction kept 4 bases outside the gene matches. The CDR3 loop is CAWSGTGKQPQHF. Here the CDR3 DNA reads TGTGCCTGGAGCGGGACAGGGAAACAGCCCCAGCATTTT.

V gene TRBV5-8 combines with J gene TRBJ1-2, with D maybe TRBD1 (5 bases). The CDR3 is made up of 14 amino acids. Germline lookup yields CDR1 SGHTS and CDR2 YDEGEE. The V end was cut by 0 bases, the J end by 3 bases, with 9 bases between. The CDR3 spells CASSLGRVYYGYTF. Here the CDR3 DNA reads TGTGCCAGCAGCTTGGGCAGGGTATACTATGGCTACACCTTC.

The chain recombines TRBV5-1 with TRBJ1-4; a possible D gene is TRBD1 (6 bases). Per the germline V gene, CDR1 is SGHRS and CDR2 is YFSETQ. V lost 3 bases, J lost 8 bases, and 14 bases lay in between. The CDR3 is 14 amino acids. CDR3 in amino acids: CASSSQGTGEKLFF. CDR3 bases: TGCGCCAGCAGCTCACAGGGAACGGGGGAAAAACTGTTTTTT.

This chain joins TRBV6-5 and TRBJ2-3; perhaps TRBD1 as D (5 bases). V lost 4 bases, J lost 0 bases, and 14 bases lay in between. Germline V gene sequence: CDR1 MNHEY, CDR2 SVGAGI. CDR3 size: 16 residues. DNA of the CDR3: TGTGCCAGCAGTTCATCCCCTAAGGGGAGCACAGATACGCAGTATTTT. Translating it yields CASSSSPKGSTDTQYF.

As for this clone: At one end the junction does not follow the germline gene, possibly because of a read error. The chain is built from TRBV15 and TRBJ1-4; a possible D gene is TRBD1 (6 bases). The CDR3 covers 15 residues. Germline CDR1 is LNHNV and CDR2 is YYDKDF (reference sequence). This chain's CDR3 is CATSRDQRDNAKLFF. The CDR3 bases are TGTGCCACCAGCAGAGATCAAAGGGACAATGCAAAACTGTTTTTT.

This chain links TRBV28 with TRBJ1-2, with 7 positions matching TRBD1. The trim removed 3 bases at V and 4 bases at J, leaving 2 bases unmatched. Germline CDR1 reads MDHEN; CDR2 reads SYDVKM. The CDR3 is made up of 13 amino acids. Here the CDR3 reads CASSFRTGYGYTF. The DNA for the CDR3 is TGTGCCAGCAGTTTCCGGACAGGCTATGGCTACACCTTC.

The chain combines TRBV4-2 with TRBJ2-3, with D possibly matching TRBD1 (5 bases). Per germline, CDR1 LGHNA and CDR2 YNFKEQ. Trimming removed 0 bases from V and 5 bases from J, with 6 bases in between. This CDR3 contains 13 residues. CDR3 bases: TGTGCCAGCAGCCAAGATCAGGGAGATACGCAGTATTTT. Its translation is CASSQDQGDTQYF.

The genes are TRBV7-3 and TRBJ1-2; 10 bases agree with TRBD1. The CDR3 spans 15 residues. Unmatched junction bases numbered 10, after V lost 4 bases and J lost 8 bases. The V gene's germline CDR1 is SGHTA and CDR2 FQGTGA. CDR3 DNA sequence: TGTGCCAGCAGCTCCTCGGGACAGGGGCTGGGGGGCTACACCTTC. Encoded protein: CASSSSGQGLGGYTF. The variable domain in full, completed from reference TRBV7-3 and TRBJ1-2, reads GAGVSQTPSNKVTEKGKYVELRCDPISGHTALYWYRQSLGQGPEFLIYFQGTGAADDSGLPNDRFFAVRPEGSVSTLKIQRTERGDSAVYLCASSSSGQGLGGYTFGSGTRLTVV.

The gene calls are TRBV7-3 and TRBJ2-5; 7 bases are a match to TRBD1. From germline, CDR1 is SGHTA and CDR2 FQGTGA. The junction had 7 bases not matched to a gene; V was cut back by 5 bases and J by 1 base. The CDR3 loop spans 15 amino acids. The CDR3 loop is CASSGHPGGQETQYF. CDR3 DNA: TGTGCCAGCAGCGGGCATCCAGGGGGCCAAGAGACCCAGTACTTC.

V and J are TRBV4-3 and TRBJ1-3; D is possibly TRBD1 (5 bases). The length of the CDR3 is 18 residues. CDR1 and CDR2 from the germline V gene are LGHNA and YSLEER. Trimming stripped 4 bases from V and 0 bases from J, with 19 bases between. The CDR3 here is CASSPVPALGDSGNTIYF. The CDR3 DNA reads as TGCGCCAGCAGCCCGGTCCCGGCCTTAGGGGACTCTGGAAACACCATATATTTT.

The V gene is TRBV27, the J gene TRBJ1-3, with D hard to call. Germline V gene data show CDR1 as MNHEY and CDR2 as SMNVEV (reference sequence). Trimming pared 6 bases from V and 0 bases from J, leaving 6 bases between. The length of the CDR3 is 13 residues. This chain's CDR3 is CASRASSGNTIYF. For the CDR3, the DNA is TGTGCCAGCAGGGCATCCTCTGGAAACACCATATATTTT.